This T cell receptor beta chain was observed in a study of CD8 T cells in Susac syndrome. Germline values: CDR1 SGHVS, CDR2 FQNEAQ. Trimming shortened V by 11 bases and J by 0 bases, and 9 bases separated the two germline ends. The CDR3 totals 12 residues. This clonotype appeared once. Random hexamers were used to reverse transcribe about 0.5 to 1 ug of RNA. TCRdb reprocessed the immunoSEQ multiplex PCR reads via MiXCR and lists one record per CDR3 protein. The sample has around 170,000 distinct CDR3 sequences, about 94% seen once. TCR beta from blood CD8+ and CD4+ T cells was sequenced. The sample consisted of CD4+ T cells from PBMCs. This receptor was identified in a human donor with Susac syndrome. This chain connects TRBV7-8 to TRBJ2-3; D gene ambiguous. The CDR3 bases are TGTGCCTTGGGGTCTAGCACAGATACGCAGTATTTT. Its protein product is CALGSSTDTQYF.